This TCR beta chain derives from a study of blood T cell repertoires in COVID-19. Overall study: Spain, Italy and the United States supplied samples that represented acute and convalescent COVID-19.

TCRdb keeps only in-frame clones here, not all; method: immunoSEQ multiplex PCR. The data hold some 200,000 clones, with 85% to 90% observed a single time. The ends lost 4 bases at V and 2 bases at J; junction bases unmatched: 6. The germline gives CDR1 SEHNR, CDR2 FQNEAQ (reference sequence). This CDR3 comprises 15 residues. The study assigned cohorts using participant-reported clinical history. The rearrangement uses TRBV7-9 and TRBJ1-2; 8 positions match TRBD1. The sequencing sample was made of PBMCs or T cells enriched from blood (not recorded which). The source is a woman in her 50s in a cohort exposed to, infected with or recovered from COVID-19 (not recorded which). This CDR3 reads CASSYGQGSNYGYTF. CDR3 nucleotides: TGTGCCAGCAGCTACGGACAGGGTTCGAACTATGGCTACACCTTC.